This entry lists 6 T cell receptor beta chains sequenced from one sample in a study of T cell responses to AZD1222 COVID-19 vaccine. Sequencing was performed with immunoSEQ multiplex PCR; in TCRdb, only in-frame clones are kept and a portion is missing. In the table there are 100,000 or so clones, 85% to 90% of which are singletons. This specimen consisted of peripheral blood, obtained on day 0 of AZD1222 vaccination. These receptors all come from an adult in good health.

The chain links TRBV5-1 to TRBJ1-5; 9 bases line up with TRBD1. Trimming took 0 bases from V and 8 from J; bases not matched to a gene: 3. Germline V lookup: CDR1 SGHRS, CDR2 YFSETQ. The CDR3 is 14 residues long. In nucleotides, the CDR3 is TGCGCCAGCAGCTTGGGACAGGGGGTAGAGCCCCAGCATTTT. Encoded protein: CASSLGQGVEPQHF.

This chain uses TRBV6-2 or TRBV6-3 with TRBJ1-1, with 8 bases identical to TRBD1. CDR1 is MNHEY and CDR2 is SVGEGT in the germline V gene. V lost 6 bases, J lost 5 bases, and 11 bases stayed unmatched. The CDR3 runs 15 residues. The CDR3 sequence: CASSPRGRGRTEAFF. CDR3 coding DNA: TGTGCCAGCAGCCCAAGGGGCAGGGGGCGGACTGAAGCTTTCTTT.

This chain uses TRBV12-3 or TRBV12-4 with TRBJ2-7; no reliable D call. There are 11 residues in the CDR3. V was trimmed by 5 bases and J by 7 bases, leaving 9 bases between them. As DNA, the CDR3 is TGTGCCAGCAGTAACCGGTGGGAGCAGTACTTC. Translation: CASSNRWEQYF.

The rearrangement joins TRBV27 to TRBJ2-5; D unresolved. CDR3 length equals 13 residues. V shed 4 bases and J shed 3 bases, with 9 bases lying between them. Germline CDR1 is MNHEY and CDR2 is SMNVEV (reference sequence). The CDR3 coding sequence is TGTGCCAGCAGTTACAAAAACGAAGAGACCCAGTACTTC. Its translation: CASSYKNEETQYF.

V and J are TRBV6-5 and TRBJ1-1; the D is unclear. The length of the CDR3 is 15 residues. The V end lost 7 bases, the J end lost 5 bases, and 20 bases lay between the germline ends. Germline V CDR1 and CDR2: MNHEY, SVGAGI. The CDR3 coding sequence is TGTGCCAGCAATCCCTCAGTAGGTTTGGGGACTGAAGCTTTCTTT. Residues: CASNPSVGLGTEAFF.

CDR3 amino acids: CASRTGSQPQHF. The DNA for the CDR3 is TGTGCCAGCAGGACAGGGTCTCAGCCCCAGCATTTT. V usage is TRBV6-5 and J usage is TRBJ1-5, with TRBD1 matching 7 bases. With V trimmed by 6 bases and J by 6 bases, 2 bases remained unmatched. From germline, CDR1 is MNHEY and CDR2 SVGAGI. This CDR3 region has 12 residues.